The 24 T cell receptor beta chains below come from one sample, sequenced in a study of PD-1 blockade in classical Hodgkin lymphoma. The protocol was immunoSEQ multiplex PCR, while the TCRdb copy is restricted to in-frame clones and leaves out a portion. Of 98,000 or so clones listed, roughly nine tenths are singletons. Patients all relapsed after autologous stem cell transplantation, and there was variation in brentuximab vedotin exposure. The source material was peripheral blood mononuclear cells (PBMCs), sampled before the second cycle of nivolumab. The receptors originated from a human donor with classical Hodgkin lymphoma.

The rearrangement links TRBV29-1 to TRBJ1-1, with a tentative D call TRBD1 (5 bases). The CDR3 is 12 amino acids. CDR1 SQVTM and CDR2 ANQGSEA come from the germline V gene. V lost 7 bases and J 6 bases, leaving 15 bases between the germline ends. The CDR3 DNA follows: TGCAGCGGACGGCCCGGGGCCGCTGAAGCTTTCTTT. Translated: CSGRPGAAEAFF.

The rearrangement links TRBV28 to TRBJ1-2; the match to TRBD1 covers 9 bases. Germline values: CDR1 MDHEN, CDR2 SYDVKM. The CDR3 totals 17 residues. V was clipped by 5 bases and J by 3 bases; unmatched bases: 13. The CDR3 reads CASSPHGQGFSYYGYTF. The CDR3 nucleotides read TGTGCCAGCAGTCCTCACGGACAGGGGTTCTCGTACTATGGCTACACCTTC.

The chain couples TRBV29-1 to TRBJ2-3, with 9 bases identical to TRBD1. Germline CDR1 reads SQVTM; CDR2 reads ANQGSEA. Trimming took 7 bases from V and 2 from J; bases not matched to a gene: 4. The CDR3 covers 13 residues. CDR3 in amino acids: CSGQGEFTDTQYF. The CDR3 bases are TGCAGCGGACAGGGGGAGTTCACAGATACGCAGTATTTT.

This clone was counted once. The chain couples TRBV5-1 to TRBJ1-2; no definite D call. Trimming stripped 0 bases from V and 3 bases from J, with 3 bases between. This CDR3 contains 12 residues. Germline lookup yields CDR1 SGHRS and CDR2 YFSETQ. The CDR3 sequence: CASSLEDYGYTF. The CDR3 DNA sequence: TGCGCCAGCAGCTTGGAGGACTATGGCTACACCTTC.

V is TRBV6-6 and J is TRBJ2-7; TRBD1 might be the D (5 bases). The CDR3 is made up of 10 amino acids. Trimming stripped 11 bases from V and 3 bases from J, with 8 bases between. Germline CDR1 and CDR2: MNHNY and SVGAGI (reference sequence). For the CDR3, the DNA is TGTGCCGCAGGGATCTACGAGCAGTACTTC. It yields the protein CAAGIYEQYF.

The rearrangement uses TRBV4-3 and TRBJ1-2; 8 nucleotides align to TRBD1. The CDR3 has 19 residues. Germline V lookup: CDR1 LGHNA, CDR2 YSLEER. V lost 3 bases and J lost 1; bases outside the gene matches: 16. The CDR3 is CASSHLGQGPWPNNYGYTF. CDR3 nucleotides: TGCGCCAGCAGCCATCTCGGACAGGGACCGTGGCCCAATAACTATGGCTACACCTTC.

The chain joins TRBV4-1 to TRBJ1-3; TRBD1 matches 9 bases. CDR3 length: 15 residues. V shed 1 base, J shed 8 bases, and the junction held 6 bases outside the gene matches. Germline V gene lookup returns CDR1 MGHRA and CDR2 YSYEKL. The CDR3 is CASSQGRGQGYTIYF. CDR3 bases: TGCGCCAGCAGCCAAGGTCGGGGACAGGGTTACACCATATATTTT.

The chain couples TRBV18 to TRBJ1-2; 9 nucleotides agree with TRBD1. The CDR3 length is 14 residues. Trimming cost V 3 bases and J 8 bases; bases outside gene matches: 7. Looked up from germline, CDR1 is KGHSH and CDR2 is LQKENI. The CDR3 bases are TGTGCCAGCTCACCGGACAGGGGCGTAAGCGGCTACACCTTC. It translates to CASSPDRGVSGYTF.

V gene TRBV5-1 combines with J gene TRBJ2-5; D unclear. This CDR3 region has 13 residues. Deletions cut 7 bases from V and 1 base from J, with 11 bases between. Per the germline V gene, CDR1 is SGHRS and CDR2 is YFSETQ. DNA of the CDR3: TGCGCCAGCGGATTGTGGGGCCAAGAGACCCAGTACTTC. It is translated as CASGLWGQETQYF.

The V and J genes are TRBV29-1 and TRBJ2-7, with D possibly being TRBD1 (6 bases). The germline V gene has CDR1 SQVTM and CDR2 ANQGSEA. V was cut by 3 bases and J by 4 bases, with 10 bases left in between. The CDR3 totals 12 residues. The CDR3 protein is CSVERQGYEQYF. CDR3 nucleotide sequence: TGCAGCGTTGAGAGGCAGGGGTACGAGCAGTACTTC.

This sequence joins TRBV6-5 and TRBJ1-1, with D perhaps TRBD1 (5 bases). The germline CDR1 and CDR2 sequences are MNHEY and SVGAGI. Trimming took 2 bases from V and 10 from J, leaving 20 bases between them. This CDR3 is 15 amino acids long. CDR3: CASSYGQEGPKRAFF. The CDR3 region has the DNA TGTGCCAGCAGTTACGGGCAGGAGGGGCCGAAGAGAGCTTTCTTT.

CDR3 bases: TGTGCCAGCAGCCCAGGCAGTGGTAATCAGCCCCAGCATTTT. It yields the protein CASSPGSGNQPQHF. The V call is TRBV7-9, the J call TRBJ1-5; no clear D gene. Trimming shortened V by 5 bases and J by 4 bases, and 12 bases separated the two germline ends. The CDR3 is 14 amino acids. Per the germline V gene, CDR1 is SEHNR and CDR2 is FQNEAQ (reference sequence). Combining the CDR3 with reference TRBV7-9 and TRBJ1-5 gives the whole variable domain DTGVSQNPRHKITKRGQNVTFRCDPISEHNRLYWYRQTLGQGPEFLTYFQNEAQLEKSRLLSDRFSAERPKGSFSTLEIQRTEQGDSAMYLCASSPGSGNQPQHFGDGTRLSIL.

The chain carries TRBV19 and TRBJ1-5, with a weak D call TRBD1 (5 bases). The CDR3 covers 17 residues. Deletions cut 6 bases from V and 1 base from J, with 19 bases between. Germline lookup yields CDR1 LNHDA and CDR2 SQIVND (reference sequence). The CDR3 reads CASRIGTTLASNQPQHF. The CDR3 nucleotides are TGTGCCAGTAGAATCGGGACCACGCTTGCGAGCAATCAGCCCCAGCATTTT.

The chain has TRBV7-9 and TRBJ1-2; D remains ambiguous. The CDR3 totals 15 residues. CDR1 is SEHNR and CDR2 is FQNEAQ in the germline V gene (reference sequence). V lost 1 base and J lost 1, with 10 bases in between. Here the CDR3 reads CASSLGVGFNYGYTF. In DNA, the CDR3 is TGTGCCAGCAGCTTAGGTGTCGGCTTTAACTATGGCTACACCTTC.

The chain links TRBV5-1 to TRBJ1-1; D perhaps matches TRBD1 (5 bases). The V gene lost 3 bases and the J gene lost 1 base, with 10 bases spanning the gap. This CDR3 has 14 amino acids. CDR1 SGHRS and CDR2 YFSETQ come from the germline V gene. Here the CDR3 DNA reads TGCGCCAGCAGCTGGGACGGACAGAACACTGAAGCTTTCTTT. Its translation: CASSWDGQNTEAFF. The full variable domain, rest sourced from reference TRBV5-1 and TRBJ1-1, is KAGVTQTPRYLIKTRGQQVTLSCSPISGHRSVSWYQQTPGQGLQFLFEYFSETQRNKGNFPGRFSGRQFSNSRSEMNVSTLELGDSALYLCASSWDGQNTEAFFGQGTRLTVV.

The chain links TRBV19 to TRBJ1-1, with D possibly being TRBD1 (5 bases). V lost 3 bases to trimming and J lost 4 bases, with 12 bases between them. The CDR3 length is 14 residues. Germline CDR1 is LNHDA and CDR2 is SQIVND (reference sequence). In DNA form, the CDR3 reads TGTGCCAGTAGTATTCCGGGGGGAGGCACTGAAGCTTTCTTT. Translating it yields CASSIPGGGTEAFF.

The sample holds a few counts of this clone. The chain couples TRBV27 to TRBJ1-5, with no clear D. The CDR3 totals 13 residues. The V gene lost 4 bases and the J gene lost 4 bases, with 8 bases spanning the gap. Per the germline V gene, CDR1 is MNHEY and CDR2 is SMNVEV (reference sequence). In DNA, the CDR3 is TGTGCCAGCAGTTCGACGGGGAATCAGCCCCAGCATTTT. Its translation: CASSSTGNQPQHF.

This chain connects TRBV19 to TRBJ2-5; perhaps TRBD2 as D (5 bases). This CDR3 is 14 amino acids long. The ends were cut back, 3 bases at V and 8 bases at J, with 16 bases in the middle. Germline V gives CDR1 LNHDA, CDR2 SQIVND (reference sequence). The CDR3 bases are TGTGCCAGTAGTATTTACATCCTAGCAGACACCCAGTACTTC. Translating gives CASSIYILADTQYF.

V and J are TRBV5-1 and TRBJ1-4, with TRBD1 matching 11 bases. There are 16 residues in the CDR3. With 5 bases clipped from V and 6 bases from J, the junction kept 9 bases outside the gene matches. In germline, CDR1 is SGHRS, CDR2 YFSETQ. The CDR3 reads CASSSGQGAEYEKLFF. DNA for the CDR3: TGCGCCAGCAGTTCAGGACAGGGGGCGGAGTATGAAAAACTGTTTTTT.

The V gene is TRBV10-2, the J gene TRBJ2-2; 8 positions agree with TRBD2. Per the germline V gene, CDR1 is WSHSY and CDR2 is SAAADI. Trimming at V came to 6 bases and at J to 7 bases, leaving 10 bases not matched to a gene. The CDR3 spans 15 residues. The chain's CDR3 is CASSLSGGPNGELFF. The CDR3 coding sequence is TGCGCCAGCAGCTTATCGGGAGGGCCAAACGGGGAGCTGTTTTTT.

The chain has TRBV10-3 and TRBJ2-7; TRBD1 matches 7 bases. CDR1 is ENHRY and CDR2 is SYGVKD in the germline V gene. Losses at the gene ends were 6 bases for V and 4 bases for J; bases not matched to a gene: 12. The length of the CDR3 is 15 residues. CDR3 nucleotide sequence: TGTGCCATCAGAAAGGGGGCTGCTTTGAGATACGAGCAGTACTTC. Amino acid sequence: CAIRKGAALRYEQYF.

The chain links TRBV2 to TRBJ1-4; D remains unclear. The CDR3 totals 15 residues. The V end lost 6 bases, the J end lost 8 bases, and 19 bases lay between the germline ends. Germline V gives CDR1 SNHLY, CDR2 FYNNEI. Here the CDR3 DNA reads TGTGCCAGCAGCACACGGACTGGTCCTTGGGAAAAACTGTTTTTT. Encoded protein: CASSTRTGPWEKLFF.

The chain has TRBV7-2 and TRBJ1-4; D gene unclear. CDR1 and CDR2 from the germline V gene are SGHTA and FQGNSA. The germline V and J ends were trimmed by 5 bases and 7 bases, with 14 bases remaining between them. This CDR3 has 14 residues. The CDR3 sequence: CASSQRQWGEKLFF. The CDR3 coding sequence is TGTGCCAGCAGCCAACGCCAATGGGGTGAAAAACTGTTTTTT.

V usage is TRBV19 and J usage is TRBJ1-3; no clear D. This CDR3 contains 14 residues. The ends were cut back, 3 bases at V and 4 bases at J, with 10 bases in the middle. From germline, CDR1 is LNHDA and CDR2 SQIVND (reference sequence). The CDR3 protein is CASSISSAGNTIYF. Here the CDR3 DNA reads TGTGCCAGTAGTATTTCTTCCGCCGGAAACACCATATATTTT.